One and the same sample provided the 23 T cell receptor beta chains below, sequenced in a study of cytomegalovirus exposure and HLA in healthy donors. PCR primers comprised 60 Vbeta and 13 Jbeta primers. Assay used: immunoSEQ multiplex PCR; TCRdb lists only in-frame clones, some missing. The profile shows some 200,000 clones, 80% to 85% of them singletons. The sequenced material came from PBMCs. These receptors all stem from a man aged 45-60 years in good health and CMV-seronegative.

A note on this clone: One end of the junction varies from germline; a read error may be responsible. This chain links TRBV7-9 with TRBJ2-5, with 8 positions matching TRBD1. The germline CDR1 and CDR2 sequences are SEHNR and FQNEAQ (reference sequence). The length of the CDR3 is 14 residues. CDR3: CSSSAGTGGETQYF. CDR3 sequence (DNA): TGTTCCAGCAGCGCCGGGACAGGAGGGGAGACCCAGTACTTC.

V usage is TRBV5-1 and J usage is TRBJ2-1; 7 bases line up with TRBD1. This CDR3 has 14 amino acids. Germline V gene lookup returns CDR1 SGHRS and CDR2 YFSETQ. Losses at the gene ends were 3 bases for V and 4 bases for J; bases not matched to a gene: 4. CDR3 sequence reads: CASSSGQNYNEQFF. The CDR3 bases are TGCGCCAGCAGCTCGGGACAGAATTACAATGAGCAGTTCTTC.

This clone appeared once. The chain has TRBV19 and TRBJ1-5, with D unresolved. The CDR3 is made up of 14 amino acids. V lost 6 bases, J lost 0 bases, and 9 bases lay in between. Germline V gene lookup returns CDR1 LNHDA and CDR2 SQIVND (reference sequence). The CDR3 coding sequence is TGTGCCAGTAGACATACATATAGCAATCAGCCCCAGCATTTT. The encoded protein is CASRHTYSNQPQHF.

A word on this clone: An end of the junction does not agree with germline; a read error may underlie this. This chain links TRBV7-9 with TRBJ1-1; D might be TRBD1 (5 bases). The CDR3 length is 13 residues. CDR1 is SEHNR, CDR2 FQNEAQ, per germline (reference sequence). The CDR3 coding sequence is TGTTCCAGCAGCTTCCAGGGCGACACTGAAGCTTTCTTT. This translates into CSSSFQGDTEAFF.

V usage is TRBV7-9 and J usage is TRBJ2-3; 13 nucleotides line up with TRBD2. Germline V lookup: CDR1 SEHNR, CDR2 FQNEAQ (reference sequence). The CDR3 is 17 amino acids. V shed 3 bases, J shed 1 base, and the junction held 4 bases outside the gene matches. The CDR3 sequence is CASSFPGLAGGTDTQYF. In nucleotides, the CDR3 is TGTGCCAGCAGCTTTCCCGGACTAGCGGGAGGCACAGATACGCAGTATTTT.

V usage is TRBV4-3 and J usage is TRBJ2-6, with TRBD2 as a possible D gene (7 bases). V was pared by 4 bases and J by 0 bases, with 16 bases between. The germline V gene encodes CDR1 LGHNA and CDR2 YSLEER. The CDR3 is 18 amino acids. The CDR3 loop reads CASSRRGTQNSGANVLTF. In DNA, the CDR3 is TGCGCCAGCAGCCGGCGGGGGACACAGAACTCTGGGGCCAACGTCCTGACTTTC.

The chain carries TRBV7-3 and TRBJ2-3; TRBD1 aligns across 9 bases. Trimming cost V 5 bases and J 2 bases; bases outside gene matches: 11. Germline CDR1 and CDR2: SGHTA and FQGTGA. This CDR3 is built from 17 residues. This CDR3 reads CASSPEDRGQFTDTQYF. For the CDR3, the DNA is TGTGCCAGCAGCCCGGAGGACAGGGGCCAATTCACAGATACGCAGTATTTT.

This chain links TRBV15 with TRBJ2-7, with 8 bases identical to TRBD2. CDR3 length equals 16 residues. Losses at the gene ends were 4 bases for V and 3 bases for J; bases not matched to a gene: 11. Per the germline V gene, CDR1 is LNHNV and CDR2 is YYDKDF (reference sequence). The CDR3 DNA is TGTGCCACCAGCATCTTCACTAGCGGAGGCGTCTACGAGCAGTACTTC. This encodes CATSIFTSGGVYEQYF.

This clone was recorded once. CDR3 sequence reads: CASSPRRQGDGNEQFF. CDR3 coding DNA: TGTGCCAGCTCACCAAGGAGACAGGGAGATGGAAATGAGCAGTTCTTC. The chain joins TRBV18 to TRBJ2-1, with 7 bases that match TRBD1. V trimming: 2 bases; J trimming: 7 bases; junction bases outside the gene matches: 11. This CDR3 is 16 amino acids long. Germline values: CDR1 KGHSH, CDR2 LQKENI.

This chain uses TRBV30 with TRBJ2-7; D is possibly TRBD1 (5 bases). V lost 0 bases and J lost 6, with 18 bases in between. The germline gives CDR1 GTSNPN, CDR2 SVGIG (reference sequence). CDR3 length: 15 residues. CDR3 sequence: CAWSVSGQLFREQYF. The CDR3 nucleotides read TGTGCCTGGAGTGTGTCAGGACAACTCTTCCGCGAGCAGTACTTC. Filled out from reference TRBV30 and TRBJ2-7, the complete variable domain reads SQTIHQWPATLVQPVGSPLSLECTVEGTSNPNLYWYRQAAGRGLQLLFYSVGIGQISSEVPQNLSASRPQDRQFILSSKKLLLSDSGFYLCAWSVSGQLFREQYFGPGTRLTVT.

The chain couples TRBV27 to TRBJ2-7; 7 positions agree with TRBD1. J lost 0 bases, V lost 4 bases, and 6 bases had no gene match. Germline V CDR1 and CDR2: MNHEY, SMNVEV (reference sequence). This CDR3 comprises 15 residues. CDR3 residues: CASSSYRGSSYEQYF. The CDR3 region has the DNA TGTGCCAGCAGTTCCTACAGGGGCAGCTCCTACGAGCAGTACTTC.

The chain links TRBV7-8 to TRBJ1-1, with TRBD1 matching 10 bases. V gave up 4 bases and J gave up 4 bases; unmatched junction bases: 6. Per germline, CDR1 SGHVS and CDR2 FQNEAQ. This CDR3 region has 15 residues. The CDR3 sequence is CASSSSGTGVTEAFF. CDR3 DNA sequence: TGTGCCAGCAGCTCCTCCGGGACAGGGGTCACTGAAGCTTTCTTT.

This chain connects TRBV4-1 to TRBJ1-1; TRBD1 agrees at 7 bases. CDR3 length: 15 amino acids. Germline-derived CDR1 and CDR2 are MGHRA and YSYEKL. The V gene end was trimmed by 4 bases and the J gene end by 0 bases; junction bases not matched to a gene: 5. CDR3 residues: CASSPQTGMNTEAFF. The CDR3 DNA is TGCGCCAGCAGCCCTCAGACAGGGATGAACACTGAAGCTTTCTTT.

The chain uses TRBV27 and TRBJ2-3, with 8 bases matching TRBD2. The length of the CDR3 is 16 residues. Germline V lookup: CDR1 MNHEY, CDR2 SMNVEV (reference sequence). Trimming removed 0 bases from V and 6 bases from J; junction bases left unmatched: 8. CDR3 in amino acids: CASSLSRTSSSDTQYF. CDR3 coding DNA: TGTGCCAGCAGTTTATCCCGGACTAGCTCGTCGGATACGCAGTATTTT.

This rearrangement joins TRBV9 to TRBJ2-7; no clear D gene. CDR1 and CDR2 (germline): SGDLS, YYNGEE. CDR3 length: 14 amino acids. V gave up 1 base and J gave up 2 bases, with 10 bases separating them. The CDR3 DNA is TGTGCCAGCAGCGTATCCCGGTTCGCCTACGAGCAGTACTTC. Protein sequence: CASSVSRFAYEQYF. Based on the CDR3 plus reference TRBV9 and TRBJ2-7, the full variable domain is DSGVTQTPKHLITATGQRVTLRCSPRSGDLSVYWYQQSLDQGLQFLIQYYNGEERAKGNILERFSAQQFPDLHSELNLSSLELGDSALYFCASSVSRFAYEQYFGPGTRLTVT.

The chain has TRBV7-3 and TRBJ2-7, with a tentative D call TRBD1 (7 bases). Trimming took 2 bases from V and 5 from J, leaving 10 bases between them. The CDR3 has 13 residues. CDR1 and CDR2 (germline): SGHTA, FQGTGA. In DNA form, the CDR3 reads TGTGCCAGCAGCTTACAGGGGGGCGACGAGCAGTACTTC. This codes for CASSLQGGDEQYF.

The chain recombines TRBV27 with TRBJ1-5, with D perhaps matching TRBD1 (6 bases). Trimming stripped 8 bases from V and 0 bases from J, with 14 bases between. The CDR3 sequence is 15 residues long. Germline V gives CDR1 MNHEY, CDR2 SMNVEV (reference sequence). CDR3 nucleotide sequence: TGTGCCAGCGCCCAGGGGTCTTTTAGCAATCAGCCCCAGCATTTT. Residues: CASAQGSFSNQPQHF.

This chain uses TRBV18 with TRBJ2-7, with D hard to call. CDR1 KGHSH and CDR2 LQKENI come from the germline V gene. CDR3 length: 13 amino acids. V lost 0 bases and J 5 bases, leaving 8 bases between the germline ends. The CDR3 sequence: CASSPPGSHEQYF. The CDR3 nucleotides read TGTGCCAGCTCACCACCCGGGTCCCACGAGCAGTACTTC. The complete variable domain, with remaining parts taken from reference TRBV18 and TRBJ2-7, reads NAGVMQNPRHLVRRRGQEARLRCSPMKGHSHVYWYRQLPEEGLKFMVYLQKENIIDESGMPKERFSAEFPKEGPSILRIQQVVRGDSAAYFCASSPPGSHEQYFGPGTRLTVT.

The CDR3 region is CASRSFSGGYTF. The CDR3 DNA reads as TGTGCCAGTAGGTCCTTTTCGGGGGGCTACACCTTC. The chain couples TRBV19 to TRBJ1-2; D gene uncertain. CDR3 size: 12 residues. The germline gives CDR1 LNHDA, CDR2 SQIVND (reference sequence). V lost 6 bases and J lost 8, with 13 bases in between. The full variable domain, with the rest looked up from reference TRBV19 and TRBJ1-2, is DGGITQSPKYLFRKEGQNVTLSCEQNLNHDAMYWYRQDPGQGLRLIYYSQIVNDFQKGDIAEGYSVSREKKESFPLTVTSAQKNPTAFYLCASRSFSGGYTFGSGTRLTVV.

The chain recombines TRBV19 with TRBJ2-3; TRBD1 agrees at 7 bases. Germline V lookup: CDR1 LNHDA, CDR2 SQIVND (reference sequence). CDR3 size: 14 residues. The J segment lost 4 bases and the V segment lost 4 bases, leaving 5 bases of the junction unmatched. The CDR3 loop reads CASSRPQGADTQYF. CDR3 in DNA: TGTGCCAGTAGTAGACCCCAGGGGGCAGATACGCAGTATTTT.

The J gene is TRBJ1-2, the V gene TRBV7-2; TRBD1 agrees at 12 bases. Germline V gene sequence: CDR1 SGHTA, CDR2 FQGNSA. V gave up 0 bases and J gave up 8 bases; unmatched junction bases: 7. The CDR3 runs to 16 residues. As DNA, the CDR3 is TGTGCCAGCAGCTTAGCCCAATTGGGACAGGGGGCGGGCTACACCTTC. Amino acid sequence: CASSLAQLGQGAGYTF.

The V gene is TRBV21-1, the J gene TRBJ1-1. TRBV21-1 is labeled a pseudogene. CDR3 length equals 15 residues. CDR3 in DNA: TGTGCCAGCAGCAAATCGGGGGGCAAGGGCACTGAAGCTTTCTTT. It yields the protein CASSKSGGKGTEAFF.

The chain joins TRBV7-8 to TRBJ2-2; 12 bases are a match to TRBD2. CDR1 SGHVS and CDR2 FQNEAQ come from the germline V gene. This CDR3 is built from 17 residues. The J segment lost 4 bases and the V segment lost 5 bases, leaving 8 bases of the junction unmatched. CDR3 bases: TGTGCCAGCAGCCGGTCACTAGCGGGAGGTCGCACCGGGGAGCTGTTTTTT. Translation gives CASSRSLAGGRTGELFF.